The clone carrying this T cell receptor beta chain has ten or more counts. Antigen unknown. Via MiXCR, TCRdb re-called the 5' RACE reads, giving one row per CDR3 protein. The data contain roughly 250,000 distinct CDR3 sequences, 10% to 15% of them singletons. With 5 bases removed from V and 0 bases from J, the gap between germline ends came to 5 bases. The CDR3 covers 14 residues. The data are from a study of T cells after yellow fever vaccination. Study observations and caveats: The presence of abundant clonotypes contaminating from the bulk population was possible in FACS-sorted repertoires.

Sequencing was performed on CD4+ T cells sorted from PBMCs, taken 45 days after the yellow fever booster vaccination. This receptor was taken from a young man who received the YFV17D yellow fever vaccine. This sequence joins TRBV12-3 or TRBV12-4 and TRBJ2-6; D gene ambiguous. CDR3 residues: CASSPSSGANVLTF. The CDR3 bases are TGTGCCAGCAGTCCGAGCTCTGGGGCCAACGTCCTGACTTTC.